This T cell receptor (beta chain) was recorded in a study of cytomegalovirus exposure and HLA in healthy donors. Overall study findings and caveats: A list of roughly 160 TCR beta chains associated with cytomegalovirus was given. Most observed TCR sequences were rare, whereas some public TCRs were detected in many donors. As a later analysis showed, a missense DCLRE1C variant was linked to trimming of TCR beta V- and J-genes. A prior analysis recorded that most TCR beta V segments were productive about 90% or about 30% of the time.

Regarding this clone: Its matching antigen is unknown.

Germline V CDR1 and CDR2: GTSNPN, SVGIG (reference sequence). The V gene end was trimmed by 5 bases and the J gene end by 8 bases; junction bases not matched to a gene: 11. The length of the CDR3 is 13 residues. Amplification used 60 Vbeta primers and 13 Jbeta primers. Repertoires were generated with immunoSEQ multiplex PCR, while TCRdb's copy carries only in-frame clones and drops some. The data show some 150,000 clones, 55% to 80% seen once. The receptor was derived from a woman in her sixties or seventies in good health and CMV-seropositive. The sequencing input was PBMCs. This chain joins TRBV30 and TRBJ1-2; 7 bases are shared with TRBD1. CDR3 sequence: CAWLPDREEGYTF. The CDR3 bases are TGTGCCTGGCTCCCCGACAGGGAGGAAGGCTACACCTTC.